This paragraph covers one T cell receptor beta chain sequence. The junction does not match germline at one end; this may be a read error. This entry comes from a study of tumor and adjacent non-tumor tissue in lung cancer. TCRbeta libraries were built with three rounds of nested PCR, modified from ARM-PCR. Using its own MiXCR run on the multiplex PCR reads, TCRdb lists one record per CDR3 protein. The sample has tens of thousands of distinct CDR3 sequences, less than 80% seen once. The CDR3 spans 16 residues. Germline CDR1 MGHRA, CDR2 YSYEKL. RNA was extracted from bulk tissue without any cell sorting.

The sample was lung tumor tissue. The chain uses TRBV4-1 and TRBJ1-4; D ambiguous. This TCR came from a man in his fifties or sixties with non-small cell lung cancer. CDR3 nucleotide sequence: TGCGCCAACAGCCAAGAATGGAGGGTGTATGGTGAAAAACTGTTTTTT. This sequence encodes CANSQEWRVYGEKLFF.